Shown below are 15 T cell receptor beta chains from a single sample sequenced in a study of T cell responses to AZD1222 COVID-19 vaccine. Method: immunoSEQ multiplex PCR; TCRdb's copy keeps in-frame clones and lacks some. The sample consists of approximately 100,000 clones, approximately 90% of them appearing once. Source: peripheral blood, taken on day 0 of AZD1222 vaccination. These TCRs come from an adult in good health.

The gene calls are TRBV5-4 and TRBJ2-7; 9 nucleotides match TRBD2. The CDR3 length is 14 residues. CDR1 is SGHNT and CDR2 is YYREEE in the germline V gene (reference sequence). V shed 5 bases, J shed 3 bases, and the junction held 6 bases outside the gene matches. CDR3: CASSTAGGIYEQYF. CDR3 DNA sequence: TGTGCCAGCAGTACAGCGGGGGGAATCTACGAGCAGTACTTC.

The chain uses TRBV2 and TRBJ1-2, with D perhaps TRBD1 (6 bases). The CDR3 has 13 residues. V shed 4 bases and J shed 7 bases, with 13 bases lying between them. Germline values: CDR1 SNHLY, CDR2 FYNNEI. The CDR3 protein is CASSVAGESGYTF. The CDR3 DNA sequence: TGTGCCAGCAGTGTGGCAGGGGAATCTGGCTACACCTTC.

The genes are TRBV19 and TRBJ1-1; 8 bases are a match to TRBD1. CDR3 size: 11 residues. With V trimmed by 5 bases and J by 10 bases, 3 bases remained unmatched. CDR1 LNHDA and CDR2 SQIVND come from the germline V gene (reference sequence). CDR3 nucleotide sequence: TGTGCCAGTAGTTATACAGGGGGAGCTTTCTTT. It translates to CASSYTGGAFF.

For the CDR3, the DNA is TGTGCCAGCAGTGAAGGGGGTGGCCTGAACACTGAAGCTTTCTTT. Its protein is CASSEGGGLNTEAFF. The J gene is TRBJ1-1, the V gene TRBV2; D not certain. The germline V gene encodes CDR1 SNHLY and CDR2 FYNNEI. V lost 1 base, J lost 0 bases, and 9 bases lay in between. This CDR3 spans 15 amino acids.

This clone has just one count. V gene TRBV5-1 combines with J gene TRBJ1-1; 10 nucleotides line up with TRBD1. V lost 4 bases, J lost 0 bases, and 12 bases stayed unmatched. The CDR3 totals 18 residues. Germline values: CDR1 SGHRS, CDR2 YFSETQ. CDR3 DNA sequence: TGCGCCAGCAGCCCCGGGACAGGGGCGGGTTGGATGAACACTGAAGCTTTCTTT. This gives the protein CASSPGTGAGWMNTEAFF.

This rearrangement joins TRBV27 to TRBJ2-2; the D is unclear. Germline V gene lookup returns CDR1 MNHEY and CDR2 SMNVEV (reference sequence). Between the trimmed V and J ends, which lost 10 bases and 6 bases, there was a span of 15 bases. The CDR3 is 13 amino acids. CDR3 nucleotides: TGTGCCACCCGGGTAGGGTTTCCCGGGGAGCTGTTTTTT. This codes for CATRVGFPGELFF.

The chain recombines TRBV3-1 (or the pseudogene TRBV3-2) with TRBJ1-5, with D possibly being TRBD1 (6 bases). CDR1 is LGHDT, CDR2 YNNKEL, per germline (reference sequence). Trimming left V 4 bases short and J 7 bases short, with 17 bases between. This CDR3 region has 15 residues. CDR3 region: CASSPGTGAFQPQHF. In DNA, the CDR3 is TGTGCCAGCAGCCCCGGGACGGGGGCTTTCCAGCCCCAGCATTTT.

The gene calls are TRBV5-4 and TRBJ2-7; the D is unclear. The CDR3 consists of 13 residues. V lost 2 bases, J lost 1 base, and 7 bases lay in between. Germline-derived CDR1 and CDR2 are SGHNT and YYREEE (reference sequence). CDR3 loop: CASSFAESYEQYF. CDR3 DNA: TGTGCCAGCAGCTTCGCGGAGTCCTACGAGCAGTACTTC.

The chain carries TRBV19 and TRBJ1-5; D is ambiguous. The CDR3 has 14 residues. Germline lookup yields CDR1 LNHDA and CDR2 SQIVND (reference sequence). The V gene lost 3 bases and the J gene lost 3 bases, with 9 bases spanning the gap. This chain's CDR3 is CASSMRALNQPQHF. CDR3 DNA: TGTGCCAGTAGTATGAGGGCCCTCAATCAGCCCCAGCATTTT.

V usage is TRBV12-5 and J usage is TRBJ2-3, with D tentatively TRBD2 (6 bases). In germline, CDR1 is LGHNT, CDR2 FRNRAP. The ends were cut back, 6 bases at V and 7 bases at J, with 26 bases in the middle. The CDR3 is 17 amino acids. CDR3 sequence (DNA): TGTGCTAGTGGACCCAGACAAGCGGGCCTCACCGGTCATACGCAGTATTTT. Protein sequence: CASGPRQAGLTGHTQYF. The full variable domain, its missing parts supplied by reference TRBV12-5 and TRBJ2-3, is DARVTQTPRHKVTEMGQEVTMRCQPILGHNTVFWYRQTMMQGLELLAYFRNRAPLDDSGMPKDRFSAEMPDATLATLKIQPSEPRDSAVYFCASGPRQAGLTGHTQYFGPGTRLTVL.

The table lists this clone with a few counts. V gene TRBV12-2 combines with J gene TRBJ1-1. TRBV12-2 is a pseudogene segment. The CDR3 length is 15 residues. The CDR3 here is CASRSYRPRPTEAFF. The CDR3 bases are TGTGCAAGTCGCTCGTATAGGCCCCGCCCGACTGAAGCTTTCTTT.

The chain joins TRBV28 to TRBJ1-6; D is unresolved. V was cut by 4 bases and J by 6 bases, with 16 bases left in between. The CDR3 is 16 amino acids. The germline gives CDR1 MDHEN, CDR2 SYDVKM. The DNA for the CDR3 is TGTGCCAGCAGTTCCCACCGTCCCGAGGGTAATTCACCCCTCCACTTT. The encoded protein is CASSSHRPEGNSPLHF.

The J gene is TRBJ2-5, the V gene TRBV4-1; no clear D gene. Germline V gene lookup returns CDR1 MGHRA and CDR2 YSYEKL. Trimming removed 1 base from V and 5 bases from J, with 8 bases in between. There are 13 residues in the CDR3. The CDR3 sequence: CASSQAVKETQYF. Here the CDR3 DNA reads TGCGCCAGCAGCCAAGCCGTTAAGGAGACCCAGTACTTC.

This clone has just one count. V gene TRBV2 combines with J gene TRBJ2-1, with D maybe TRBD2 (6 bases). There are 14 residues in the CDR3. Germline V gives CDR1 SNHLY, CDR2 FYNNEI. V dropped 7 bases and J dropped 6 bases, with 16 bases sitting between them. CDR3 bases: TGTGCCAGCAAGGAGGGATCGTTCGCCAATGAGCAGTTCTTC. Its protein is CASKEGSFANEQFF.

This chain uses TRBV7-3 with TRBJ2-1; 11 bases align to TRBD2. CDR1 SGHTA and CDR2 FQGTGA come from the germline V gene. J lost 6 bases, V lost 5 bases, and 6 bases had no gene match. The CDR3 is made up of 15 amino acids. The CDR3 region has the DNA TGTGCCAGCAGCCCCCTAGCGGGGGGTTTCAATGAGCAGTTCTTC. Its protein product is CASSPLAGGFNEQFF.